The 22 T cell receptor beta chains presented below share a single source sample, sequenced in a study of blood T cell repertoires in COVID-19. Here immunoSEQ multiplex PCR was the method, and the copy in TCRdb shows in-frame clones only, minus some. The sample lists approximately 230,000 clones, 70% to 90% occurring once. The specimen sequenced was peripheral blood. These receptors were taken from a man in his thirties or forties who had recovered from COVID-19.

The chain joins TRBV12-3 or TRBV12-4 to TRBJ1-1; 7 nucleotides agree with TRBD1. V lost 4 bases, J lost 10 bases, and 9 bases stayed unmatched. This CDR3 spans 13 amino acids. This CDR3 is CASSSLPTGRAFF. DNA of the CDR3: TGTGCCAGCAGTTCCCTTCCGACAGGGAGAGCTTTCTTT.

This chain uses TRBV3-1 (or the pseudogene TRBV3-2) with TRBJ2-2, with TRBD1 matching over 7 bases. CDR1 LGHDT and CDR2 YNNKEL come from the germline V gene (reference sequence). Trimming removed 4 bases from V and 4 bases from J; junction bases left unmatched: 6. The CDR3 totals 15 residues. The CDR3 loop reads CASSRGTGATGELFF. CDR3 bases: TGTGCCAGCAGCCGGGGCACAGGGGCCACCGGGGAGCTGTTTTTT.

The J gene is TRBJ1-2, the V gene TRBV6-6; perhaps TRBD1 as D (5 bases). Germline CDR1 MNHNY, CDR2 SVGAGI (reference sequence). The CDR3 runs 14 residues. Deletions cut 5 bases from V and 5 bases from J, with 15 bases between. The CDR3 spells CASSPGGGKYGYTF. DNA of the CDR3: TGTGCCAGCAGTCCCGGGGGAGGGAAGTATGGCTACACCTTC.

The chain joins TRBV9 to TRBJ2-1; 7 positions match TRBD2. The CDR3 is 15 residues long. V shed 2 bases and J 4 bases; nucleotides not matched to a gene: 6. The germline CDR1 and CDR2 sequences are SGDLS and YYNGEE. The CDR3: CASSVAGDLYNEQFF. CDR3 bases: TGTGCCAGCAGCGTTGCGGGGGACCTTTACAATGAGCAGTTCTTC.

This chain's CDR3 is CASSLGLEQYF. The CDR3 coding sequence is TGTGCCAGCAGTTTAGGGCTGGAGCAGTACTTC. The chain uses TRBV12-3 or TRBV12-4 and TRBJ2-7; D ambiguous. The CDR3 spans 11 residues. The V and J ends lost 1 base and 7 bases respectively, with 5 bases between them.

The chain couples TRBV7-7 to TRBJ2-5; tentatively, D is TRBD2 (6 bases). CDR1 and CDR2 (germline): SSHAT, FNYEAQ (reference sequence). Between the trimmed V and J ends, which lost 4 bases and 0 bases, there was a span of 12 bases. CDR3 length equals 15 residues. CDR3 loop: CASSSRGTYQETQYF. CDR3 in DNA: TGTGCCAGCAGCTCCCGTGGGACTTACCAAGAGACCCAGTACTTC. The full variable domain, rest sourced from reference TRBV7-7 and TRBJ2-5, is GAGVSQSPRYKVTKRGQDVTLRCDPISSHATLYWYQQALGQGPEFLTYFNYEAQPDKSGLPSDRFSAERPEGSISTLTIQRTEQRDSAMYRCASSSRGTYQETQYFGPGTRLLVL.

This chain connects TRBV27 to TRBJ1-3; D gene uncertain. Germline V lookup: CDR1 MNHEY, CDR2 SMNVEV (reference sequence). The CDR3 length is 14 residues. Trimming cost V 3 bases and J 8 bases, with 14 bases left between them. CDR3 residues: CASSFSAAGDTIYF. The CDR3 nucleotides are TGTGCCAGCAGTTTTTCGGCAGCCGGGGACACCATATATTTT.

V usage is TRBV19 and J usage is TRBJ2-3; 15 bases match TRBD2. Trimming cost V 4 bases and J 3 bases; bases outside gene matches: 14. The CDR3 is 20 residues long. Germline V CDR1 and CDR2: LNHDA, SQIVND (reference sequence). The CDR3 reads CASSNPGLAGGILTTDTQYF. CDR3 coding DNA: TGTGCCAGTAGTAACCCGGGACTAGCGGGGGGTATCTTAACTACAGATACGCAGTATTTT.

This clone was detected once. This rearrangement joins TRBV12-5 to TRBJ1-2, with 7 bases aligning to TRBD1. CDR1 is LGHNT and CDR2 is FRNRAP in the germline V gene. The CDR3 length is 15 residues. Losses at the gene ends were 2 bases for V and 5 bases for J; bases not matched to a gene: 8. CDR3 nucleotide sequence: TGTGCTAGTGGTTTGCTACAGGGGCCCACTTATGGCTACACCTTC. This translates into CASGLLQGPTYGYTF.

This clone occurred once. The CDR3 reads CASSFFMGVQFNYGYTF. The CDR3 DNA follows: TGTGCCAGCAGCTTTTTTATGGGAGTACAGTTTAACTATGGCTACACCTTC. The chain employs TRBV5-8 and TRBJ1-2; D is unresolved. The CDR3 is 17 amino acids. CDR1 and CDR2 from the germline V gene are SGHTS and YDEGEE. V was trimmed by 2 bases and J by 1 base, leaving 18 bases between them.

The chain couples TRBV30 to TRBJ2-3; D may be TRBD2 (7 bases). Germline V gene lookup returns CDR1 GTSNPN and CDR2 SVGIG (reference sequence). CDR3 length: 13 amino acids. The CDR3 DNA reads TGTGCTCGAGGGGGGGGGAGCACAGATACGCAGTATTTT. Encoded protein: CARGGGSTDTQYF.

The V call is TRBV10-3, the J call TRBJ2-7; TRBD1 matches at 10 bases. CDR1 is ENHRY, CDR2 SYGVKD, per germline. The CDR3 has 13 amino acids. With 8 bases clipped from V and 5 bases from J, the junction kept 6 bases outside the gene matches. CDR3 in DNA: TGTGCCATCGCGGGACAGGGGTTCCACGAGCAGTACTTC. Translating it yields CAIAGQGFHEQYF.

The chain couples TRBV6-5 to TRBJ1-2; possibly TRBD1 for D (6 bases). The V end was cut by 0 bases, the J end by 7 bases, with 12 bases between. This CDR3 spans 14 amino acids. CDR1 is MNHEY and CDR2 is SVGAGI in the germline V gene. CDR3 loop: CASSYSRGIGGYTF. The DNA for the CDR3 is TGTGCCAGCAGTTACTCGAGGGGGATTGGTGGCTACACCTTC.

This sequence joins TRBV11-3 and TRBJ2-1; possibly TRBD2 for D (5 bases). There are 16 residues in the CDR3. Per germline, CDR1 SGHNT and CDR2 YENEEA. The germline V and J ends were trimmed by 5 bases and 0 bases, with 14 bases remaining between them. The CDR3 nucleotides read TGTGCCAGCAGCAAAGTAGGACTTTACTCCTACAATGAGCAGTTCTTC. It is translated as CASSKVGLYSYNEQFF.

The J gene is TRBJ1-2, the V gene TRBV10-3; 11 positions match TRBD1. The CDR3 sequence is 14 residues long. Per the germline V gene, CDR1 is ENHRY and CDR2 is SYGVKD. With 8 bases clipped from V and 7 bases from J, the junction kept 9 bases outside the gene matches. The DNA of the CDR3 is TGTGCCATCGCAGACCGGGACAGGGGGGGTGGCTACACCTTC. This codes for CAIADRDRGGGYTF.

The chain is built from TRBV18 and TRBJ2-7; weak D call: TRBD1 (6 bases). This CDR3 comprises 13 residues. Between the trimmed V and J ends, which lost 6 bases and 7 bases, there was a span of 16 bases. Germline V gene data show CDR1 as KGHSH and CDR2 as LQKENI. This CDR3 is CASSGDTREEQYF. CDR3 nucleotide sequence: TGTGCCAGCTCCGGGGACACCCGAGAGGAGCAGTACTTC.

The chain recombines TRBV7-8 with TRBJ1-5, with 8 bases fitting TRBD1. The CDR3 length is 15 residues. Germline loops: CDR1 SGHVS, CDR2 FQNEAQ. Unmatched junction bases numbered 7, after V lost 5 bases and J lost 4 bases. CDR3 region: CASSPPGQANQPQHF. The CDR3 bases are TGTGCCAGCAGCCCCCCGGGACAGGCTAATCAGCCCCAGCATTTT.

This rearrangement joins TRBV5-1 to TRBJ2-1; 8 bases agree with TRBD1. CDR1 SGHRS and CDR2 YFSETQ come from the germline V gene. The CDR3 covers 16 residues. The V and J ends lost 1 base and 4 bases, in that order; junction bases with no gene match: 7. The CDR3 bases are TGCGCCAGCAGCTTGTGGACAGGGAAGGAGTACAATGAGCAGTTCTTC. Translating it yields CASSLWTGKEYNEQFF. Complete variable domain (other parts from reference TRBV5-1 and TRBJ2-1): KAGVTQTPRYLIKTRGQQVTLSCSPISGHRSVSWYQQTPGQGLQFLFEYFSETQRNKGNFPGRFSGRQFSNSRSEMNVSTLELGDSALYLCASSLWTGKEYNEQFFGPGTRLTVL.

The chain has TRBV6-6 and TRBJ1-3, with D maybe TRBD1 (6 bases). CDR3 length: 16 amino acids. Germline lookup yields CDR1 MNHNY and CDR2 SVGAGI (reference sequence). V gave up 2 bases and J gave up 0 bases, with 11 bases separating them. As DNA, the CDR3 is TGTGCCAGCAGTTACGCGGTAGGGGGCTCTGGAAACACCATATATTTT. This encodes CASSYAVGGSGNTIYF.

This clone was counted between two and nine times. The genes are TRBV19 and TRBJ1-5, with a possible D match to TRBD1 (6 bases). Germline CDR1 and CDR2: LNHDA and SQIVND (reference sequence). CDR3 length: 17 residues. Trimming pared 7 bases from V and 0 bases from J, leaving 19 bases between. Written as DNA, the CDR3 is TGTGCCAGTACCCACGGAGGGGGAGGGCCTAGCAATCAGCCCCAGCATTTT. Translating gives CASTHGGGGPSNQPQHF. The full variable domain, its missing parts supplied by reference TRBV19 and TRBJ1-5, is DGGITQSPKYLFRKEGQNVTLSCEQNLNHDAMYWYRQDPGQGLRLIYYSQIVNDFQKGDIAEGYSVSREKKESFPLTVTSAQKNPTAFYLCASTHGGGGPSNQPQHFGDGTRLSIL.

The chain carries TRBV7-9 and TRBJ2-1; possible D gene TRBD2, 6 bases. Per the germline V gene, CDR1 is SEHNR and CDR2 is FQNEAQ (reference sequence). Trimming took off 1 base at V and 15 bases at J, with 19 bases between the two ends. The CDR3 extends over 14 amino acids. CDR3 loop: CASSLVSLGGELFF. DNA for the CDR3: TGTGCCAGCAGCTTAGTTTCCCTGGGGGGTGAGTTGTTCTTC.

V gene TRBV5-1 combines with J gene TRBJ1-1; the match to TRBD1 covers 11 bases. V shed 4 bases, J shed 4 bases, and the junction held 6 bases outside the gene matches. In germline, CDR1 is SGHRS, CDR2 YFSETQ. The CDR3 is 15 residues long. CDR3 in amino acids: CASSLSGTGGTEAFF. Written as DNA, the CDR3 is TGCGCCAGCAGCCTCTCCGGGACAGGGGGCACTGAAGCTTTCTTT. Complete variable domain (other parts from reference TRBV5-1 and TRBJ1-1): KAGVTQTPRYLIKTRGQQVTLSCSPISGHRSVSWYQQTPGQGLQFLFEYFSETQRNKGNFPGRFSGRQFSNSRSEMNVSTLELGDSALYLCASSLSGTGGTEAFFGQGTRLTVV.